The 10 T cell receptor beta chains below come from one sample, sequenced in a study of cytomegalovirus exposure and HLA in healthy donors. Vbeta (60) and Jbeta (13) primers were used in the PCR. Assay: immunoSEQ multiplex PCR; the TCRdb copy retains only in-frame clones and omits some. The data contain 150,000 or so clones, 80% of them singletons. Sequenced input: PBMCs. These receptor sequences come from a man aged 50 or older in good health and CMV-seronegative.

CDR3 sequence (DNA): TGCGCCAGCAGCTTGGCCATGACAGGGGAATCACCCCTCCACTTT. Protein sequence: CASSLAMTGESPLHF. This sequence joins TRBV5-1 and TRBJ1-6; 8 bases map to TRBD1. The ends lost 0 bases at V and 10 bases at J; junction bases unmatched: 6. Germline values: CDR1 SGHRS, CDR2 YFSETQ. CDR3 length: 15 residues.

The V call is TRBV5-6, the J call TRBJ1-4, with a tentative D call TRBD1 (5 bases). Germline lookup yields CDR1 SGHDT and CDR2 YYEEEE. V lost 4 bases and J lost 2, with 18 bases in between. CDR3 length equals 17 residues. The CDR3 loop is CASSQAGSGRTNEKLFF. CDR3 nucleotides: TGTGCCAGCAGCCAGGCAGGGTCAGGAAGGACTAATGAAAAACTGTTTTTT.

On this clone itself: The same CDR3 is also encoded by other DNA sequences in this sample. The chain is built from TRBV5-4 and TRBJ2-7, with D possibly matching TRBD2 (6 bases). The CDR3 is 14 amino acids. Deletions cut 2 bases from V and 1 base from J, with 10 bases between. Germline lookup yields CDR1 SGHNT and CDR2 YYREEE (reference sequence). The CDR3 coding sequence is TGTGCCAGCAGCTTAGATAGCGGATCCTACGAGCAGTACTTC. As protein: CASSLDSGSYEQYF.

This chain links TRBV30 with TRBJ1-3; maybe TRBD1 (6 bases). The CDR3 contains 16 residues. Germline-derived CDR1 and CDR2 are GTSNPN and SVGIG (reference sequence). The V gene lost 1 base and the J gene lost 0 bases, with 13 bases spanning the gap. The CDR3 coding sequence is TGTGCCTGGAGTGCGATTTCCAGGGGCTCTGGAAACACCATATATTTT. Translating gives CAWSAISRGSGNTIYF.

The chain uses TRBV5-6 and TRBJ2-7, with D uncertain. Germline-derived CDR1 and CDR2 are SGHDT and YYEEEE. This CDR3 contains 13 residues. Trimming pared 4 bases from V and 2 bases from J, leaving 10 bases between. The CDR3 region has the DNA TGTGCCAGCAGCCTATCTAACCCCTACGAGCAGTACTTC. It is translated as CASSLSNPYEQYF.

Details on this clone: Other DNA sequences from this sample encode an identical CDR3 as well. The chain joins TRBV19 to TRBJ2-5; D possibly corresponds to TRBD1 (6 bases). Germline V lookup: CDR1 LNHDA, CDR2 SQIVND (reference sequence). This CDR3 is 13 amino acids long. V shed 3 bases and J shed 5 bases, with 10 bases lying between them. As DNA, the CDR3 is TGTGCCAGTAGTATCAGGGGTGGGGAGACCCAGTACTTC. Encoded protein: CASSIRGGETQYF. The complete variable domain, with remaining parts taken from reference TRBV19 and TRBJ2-5, reads DGGITQSPKYLFRKEGQNVTLSCEQNLNHDAMYWYRQDPGQGLRLIYYSQIVNDFQKGDIAEGYSVSREKKESFPLTVTSAQKNPTAFYLCASSIRGGETQYFGPGTRLLVL.

The J gene is TRBJ2-7, the V gene TRBV30; 9 nucleotides line up with TRBD2. The CDR3 runs 13 residues. J lost 5 bases, V lost 5 bases, and 7 bases had no gene match. Germline V gene data show CDR1 as GTSNPN and CDR2 as SVGIG (reference sequence). The CDR3 DNA follows: TGTGCCTGGGCGAGCGGGAGGTTCCACGAGCAGTACTTC. Amino acids: CAWASGRFHEQYF.

The table lists this clone with a count of one. CDR3 in DNA: TGTGCCAGCAGTGAATATCGGGGGGCTAGTGAAGCTTTCTTT. It specifies CASSEYRGASEAFF. This chain links TRBV2 with TRBJ1-1; TRBD1 might be the D (6 bases). Looked up from germline, CDR1 is SNHLY and CDR2 is FYNNEI. The CDR3 has 14 amino acids. V was shortened by 2 bases and J by 7 bases, with 14 bases between the two germline ends.

The V call is TRBV11-2, the J call TRBJ2-1, with 15 bases fitting TRBD2. Germline-derived CDR1 and CDR2 are SGHAT and FQNNGV. With 4 bases clipped from V and 14 bases from J, the junction kept 3 bases outside the gene matches. This CDR3 is 13 amino acids long. In nucleotides, the CDR3 is TGTGCCAGCAGCTCCTGGACTAGCGGGGGGGAGTTCTTC. Its protein product is CASSSWTSGGEFF.

The rearrangement uses TRBV28 and TRBJ1-5; 7 positions match TRBD1. The CDR3 runs 14 residues. The V gene's germline CDR1 is MDHEN and CDR2 SYDVKM. V shed 6 bases and J 4 bases; nucleotides not matched to a gene: 6. This CDR3 reads CASRDRAPNQPQHF. The CDR3 DNA reads as TGTGCCAGCAGAGACAGGGCACCAAATCAGCCCCAGCATTTT.